The present T cell receptor beta chain was sequenced within a study of Ad26.COV2.S vaccination and SARS-CoV-2 variants. The CDR3 extends over 21 amino acids. V was clipped by 3 bases and J by 0 bases; unmatched bases: 15. Per germline, CDR1 LGHNA and CDR2 YNFKEQ. Indicated treatment: around 19 received Ad26.COV2.S at low or high dose, single or two shots; about 5 received placebo; per-sample allocation not given. Each sample was drawn 63 days after the first injection (of vaccine or placebo). Vaccination used an Ad26 vector expressing Wuhan-strain SARS-CoV-2 spike. Profiling relied on immunoSEQ multiplex PCR, and the TCRdb table lists in-frame clones only, not all of them. Here the sample spans hundreds of thousands of clones, 86% being singletons.

This receptor was identified in a person aged 18-65 years who received the Ad26.COV2.S COVID-19 vaccine or a placebo. V usage is TRBV4-2 and J usage is TRBJ2-3; 13 nucleotides match TRBD2. The specimen was peripheral blood, collected in a trial of Ad26.COV2.S vaccine versus placebo. CDR3 coding DNA: TGTGCCAGCAGCCACCCTCTTGGACTAGCGGGAGAAGGGGAGAGCACAGATACGCAGTATTTT. This sequence encodes CASSHPLGLAGEGESTDTQYF.